The 18 T cell receptor beta chains below all came from one sample that was sequenced in a study of cytomegalovirus exposure and HLA in healthy donors. PCR primers comprised 60 Vbeta and 13 Jbeta primers. Profiled with immunoSEQ multiplex PCR; TCRdb holds only in-frame clones, not every one. The sample lists around 170,000 clones; around 73% were seen once. Sequencing was done on a sample of PBMCs. These receptors all stem from a male donor in good health and CMV-seronegative.

This clone occurred once. The chain recombines TRBV29-1 with TRBJ2-7, with 9 positions matching TRBD1. The germline V gene has CDR1 SQVTM and CDR2 ANQGSEA. V lost 7 bases, J lost 3 bases, and 4 bases stayed unmatched. The CDR3 runs 12 residues. The CDR3 bases are TGCAGCGCCGGGACAGGGAGCTACGAGCAGTACTTC. It translates to CSAGTGSYEQYF.

This chain joins TRBV11-2 and TRBJ2-7; D call uncertain. With 1 base removed from V and 3 bases from J, the gap between germline ends came to 13 bases. The length of the CDR3 is 15 residues. Looked up from germline, CDR1 is SGHAT and CDR2 is FQNNGV. The CDR3 nucleotides read TGTGCCAGCAGCTTAGCCCCCCCAGCGATCTACGAGCAGTACTTC. It codes for CASSLAPPAIYEQYF.

This clone came up a few times. This sequence joins TRBV6-4 and TRBJ2-3, with D possibly matching TRBD2 (7 bases). CDR1 and CDR2 from the germline V gene are MRHNA and SNTAGT. Trimming pared 6 bases from V and 4 bases from J, leaving 17 bases between. CDR3 length equals 15 residues. CDR3 coding DNA: TGTGCCAGCAGACCCCAGGGCGGGGGCTCAGATACGCAGTATTTT. Translation gives CASRPQGGGSDTQYF.

J is TRBJ2-1 and V is TRBV7-2; TRBD2 matches at 14 bases. CDR3 length: 17 amino acids. The germline gives CDR1 SGHTA, CDR2 FQGNSA. The trim removed 4 bases at V and 8 bases at J, leaving 10 bases unmatched. Here the CDR3 reads CASSSGLAGGRSHEQFF. The CDR3, as DNA: TGTGCCAGCAGCTCTGGACTAGCGGGGGGCAGGTCTCATGAGCAGTTCTTC.

This sequence joins TRBV6-5 and TRBJ2-7, with D perhaps TRBD2 (5 bases). The V and J ends lost 0 bases and 7 bases respectively, with 13 bases between them. Germline V gene lookup returns CDR1 MNHEY and CDR2 SVGAGI. The CDR3 has 14 amino acids. The CDR3: CASSYSSTAGEQYF. CDR3 in DNA: TGTGCCAGCAGTTACTCGAGTACGGCGGGTGAGCAGTACTTC.

This sequence joins TRBV6-1 and TRBJ1-5; D is unresolved. CDR3 length: 13 amino acids. Germline lookup yields CDR1 MNHNS and CDR2 SASEGT. The V end lost 2 bases, the J end lost 4 bases, and 6 bases lay between the germline ends. The CDR3 sequence: CASSERRNQPQHF. In DNA, the CDR3 is TGTGCCAGCAGTGAAAGGAGGAATCAGCCCCAGCATTTT.

This clone was seen a few times. The rearrangement links TRBV10-3 to TRBJ1-5; 8 bases are a match to TRBD1. The germline V gene encodes CDR1 ENHRY and CDR2 SYGVKD. J was trimmed by 4 bases and V by 5 bases; bases with no gene match: 7. CDR3 length equals 15 residues. The CDR3 DNA is TGTGCCATCAGTCACTCGACAGGGGTGAATCAGCCCCAGCATTTT. Translation: CAISHSTGVNQPQHF.

Note on this clone: The junction differs from germline at one of its ends, possibly a read error. This chain links TRBV15 with TRBJ2-5; D is perhaps TRBD1 (7 bases). Germline CDR1 reads LNHNV; CDR2 reads YYDKDF (reference sequence). The CDR3 length is 14 residues. CDR3 DNA: TGTGCCACCAGCGGAGATCAGGGGGGAGAGACCCAGTACTTC. It encodes CATSGDQGGETQYF.

CDR3 loop: CASSLQGASYEQYF. The CDR3 region has the DNA TGTGCCAGCAGCTTACAGGGGGCCTCCTACGAGCAGTACTTC. The V and J genes are TRBV5-4 and TRBJ2-7, with 9 bases matching TRBD1. The length of the CDR3 is 14 residues. V trimming: 2 bases; J trimming: 0 bases; junction bases outside the gene matches: 0. Germline assignment: CDR1 SGHNT and CDR2 YYREEE (reference sequence).

The chain links TRBV7-9 to TRBJ2-5; D ambiguous. The better agreement between TRBJ2-7 and the DNA end casts doubt on the J call. Per the germline V gene, CDR1 is SEHNR and CDR2 is FQNEAQ (reference sequence). The CDR3 length is 13 residues. Here the CDR3 DNA reads TGTGCCAGCAGCTCTCCTAGTTCCTACGAGCAGTACTTC. It codes for CASSSPSSYEQYF.

This chain joins TRBV25-1 and TRBJ2-7; D is ambiguous. Germline V gives CDR1 MGHDK, CDR2 SYGVNS. V was cut by 5 bases and J by 3 bases, with 11 bases left in between. This CDR3 comprises 13 residues. CDR3 sequence reads: CASSSRINYEQYF. The DNA of the CDR3 is TGTGCCAGCAGTTCCAGGATAAACTACGAGCAGTACTTC.

This clone was picked up a small number of times. The chain has TRBV27 and TRBJ1-5; unclear D gene. Trimming pared 3 bases from V and 0 bases from J, leaving 6 bases between. The CDR3 has 14 amino acids. Germline CDR1 is MNHEY and CDR2 is SMNVEV (reference sequence). The CDR3, as DNA: TGTGCCAGCAGTTTGCAGGTTAGCAATCAGCCCCAGCATTTT. It yields the protein CASSLQVSNQPQHF.

V gene TRBV7-9 combines with J gene TRBJ2-3; 9 bases are a match to TRBD1. Per the germline V gene, CDR1 is SEHNR and CDR2 is FQNEAQ (reference sequence). V shed 1 base, J shed 2 bases, and the junction held 4 bases outside the gene matches. The CDR3 has 16 amino acids. CDR3 sequence: CASSLDTGGNTDTQYF. The DNA for the CDR3 is TGTGCCAGCAGCTTAGATACAGGGGGCAACACAGATACGCAGTATTTT.

The J gene is TRBJ2-5, the V gene TRBV7-3; D gene unclear. The CDR3 contains 13 residues. CDR1 SGHTA and CDR2 FQGTGA come from the germline V gene. V lost 4 bases to trimming and J lost 5 bases, with 11 bases between them. The CDR3 region has the DNA TGTGCCAGCAGCTCTGTAGTCTTCGAGACCCAGTACTTC. Protein sequence: CASSSVVFETQYF.

CDR3 amino acids: CASSPGPGTGELFF. For the CDR3, the DNA is TGTGCCAGCAGTCCCGGACCAGGGACCGGGGAGCTGTTTTTT. This rearrangement joins TRBV6-5 to TRBJ2-2; D is possibly TRBD1 (5 bases). In germline, CDR1 is MNHEY, CDR2 SVGAGI. Trimming removed 5 bases from V and 5 bases from J, with 12 bases in between. The CDR3 is made up of 14 amino acids.

The V and J genes are TRBV5-4 and TRBJ1-3; tentative D call: TRBD1 (6 bases). The CDR3 length is 16 residues. V shed 3 bases and J shed 4 bases, with 17 bases lying between them. Per the germline V gene, CDR1 is SGHNT and CDR2 is YYREEE (reference sequence). The CDR3 sequence is CASSSREGDIGNTIYF. In DNA, the CDR3 is TGTGCCAGCAGCTCCCGAGAGGGGGATATAGGAAACACCATATATTTT.

The gene calls are TRBV7-2 and TRBJ2-2; 8 nucleotides line up with TRBD1. After removal of 10 bases from V and 1 base from J, the junction contained 5 bases not matched to a gene. Per the germline V gene, CDR1 is SGHTA and CDR2 is FQGNSA. The CDR3 sequence is 14 residues long. CDR3 bases: TGTGCCAACTACGGGACAGGGAACACCGGGGAGCTGTTTTTT. Translation: CANYGTGNTGELFF. The variable domain in full, with the rest retrieved from reference TRBV7-2 and TRBJ2-2, is GAGVSQSPSNKVTEKGKDVELRCDPISGHTALYWYRQSLGQGLEFLIYFQGNSAPDKSGLPSDRFSAERTGGSVSTLTIQRTQQEDSAVYLCANYGTGNTGELFFGEGSRLTVL.

Comment on this clone: Relative to the germline gene, one junction end is altered; a read error may explain this. The chain couples TRBV7-7 to TRBJ1-2; 7 bases agree with TRBD1. The CDR3 loop spans 15 amino acids. Germline V lookup: CDR1 SSHAT, CDR2 FNYEAQ (reference sequence). The CDR3: CASSHRGRANYGYTF. CDR3 nucleotide sequence: TGTGCTAGCAGCCATAGGGGGCGGGCTAACTATGGCTACACCTTC.